The 32 T cell receptor beta chains below were found in one sample sequenced in a study of T cells in Graves' hyperthyroidism and ophthalmopathy. Amplification of TCR beta CDR3 regions used RNA as the template. HTBI primers drove first-round RT-PCR of the TCR CDR3. TCRdb fed the multiplex PCR reads into MiXCR, producing one record per CDR3 protein. The sample comprises roughly 300,000 distinct CDR3 sequences, approximately 15% of which are singletons, and 20% to 25% rests with the top ten. Sequenced: blood. The receptor source for this set is a woman aged 25-40 years with Graves' hyperthyroidism.

This clonotype was observed at least ten times. This chain joins TRBV6-1 and TRBJ2-1, with 8 bases fitting TRBD2. Looked up from germline, CDR1 is MNHNS and CDR2 is SASEGT. The CDR3 spans 16 residues. V trimming: 1 base; J trimming: 5 bases; junction bases outside the gene matches: 7. CDR3 residues: CASSEEQGSGNNEQFF. The DNA for the CDR3 is TGTGCCAGCAGTGAAGAACAGGGTAGCGGGAACAATGAGCAGTTCTTC.

This clonotype was detected many times. The chain joins TRBV7-9 to TRBJ2-7; D gene uncertain. Per germline, CDR1 SEHNR and CDR2 FQNEAQ (reference sequence). Trimming shortened V by 1 base and J by 5 bases, and 15 bases separated the two germline ends. The CDR3 has 15 amino acids. The DNA for the CDR3 is TGTGCCAGCAGCTTAGGTATCCGGCCCTATGACGAGCAGTACTTC. It codes for CASSLGIRPYDEQYF.

This clonotype was observed a few times. This chain links TRBV19 with TRBJ1-5; D not certain. Between the trimmed V and J ends, which lost 4 bases and 2 bases, there was a span of 12 bases. Germline loops: CDR1 LNHDA, CDR2 SQIVND (reference sequence). The CDR3 sequence is 15 residues long. The CDR3 loop reads CASSTEVAGNQPQHF. CDR3 DNA sequence: TGTGCCAGTAGTACGGAGGTGGCGGGCAATCAGCCCCAGCATTTT.

This clonotype was recorded a few times. The V gene is TRBV29-1, the J gene TRBJ2-7; D gene unclear. V was shortened by 3 bases and J by 8 bases, with 20 bases between the two germline ends. The CDR3 covers 14 residues. Germline V gene lookup returns CDR1 SQVTM and CDR2 ANQGSEA. The DNA of the CDR3 is TGCAGCGTTGAGGTGGCATCTTTACGAGCGAAGCAGTACTTC. Its translation: CSVEVASLRAKQYF.

The chain has TRBV28 and TRBJ1-2; tentatively, D is TRBD1 (6 bases). This CDR3 is built from 14 residues. Trimming left V 5 bases short and J 4 bases short, with 14 bases between. CDR1 is MDHEN, CDR2 SYDVKM, per germline. The CDR3 region is CASSTQGQAYGYTF. The CDR3 region has the DNA TGTGCCAGCAGTACCCAGGGGCAGGCCTATGGCTACACCTTC.

The chain has TRBV6-6 and TRBJ1-2; TRBD1 aligns across 9 bases. The CDR3 covers 16 residues. Germline-derived CDR1 and CDR2 are MNHNY and SVGAGI (reference sequence). After removal of 0 bases from V and 6 bases from J, the junction contained 8 bases not matched to a gene. CDR3 sequence reads: CASSYSSTTGGNGYTF. CDR3 bases: TGTGCCAGCAGTTACTCGAGCACCACAGGGGGCAATGGCTACACCTTC.

This clonotype came up a few times. The genes are TRBV6-6 and TRBJ2-5; possible D gene TRBD2, 5 bases. V lost 0 bases to trimming and J lost 5 bases, with 13 bases between them. The CDR3 consists of 15 residues. Germline CDR1 and CDR2: MNHNY and SVGAGI (reference sequence). The CDR3 spells CASSYSSATGETQYF. The CDR3 nucleotides read TGTGCCAGCAGTTACTCTTCAGCGACGGGGGAGACCCAGTACTTC.

V is TRBV5-6 and J is TRBJ2-1; D may be TRBD2 (6 bases). V was cut by 4 bases and J by 8 bases, with 16 bases left in between. The germline CDR1 and CDR2 sequences are SGHDT and YYEEEE. The CDR3 extends over 14 amino acids. CDR3 nucleotide sequence: TGTGCCAGCAGCACATGGAGGGCCCGGGATGAGCAGTTCTTC. This encodes CASSTWRARDEQFF. The variable domain in full, with the rest retrieved from reference TRBV5-6 and TRBJ2-1, is DAGVTQSPTHLIKTRGQQVTLRCSPKSGHDTVSWYQQALGQGPQFIFQYYEEEERQRGNFPDRFSGHQFPNYSSELNVNALLLGDSALYLCASSTWRARDEQFFGPGTRLTVL.

This clonotype has just one count. V and J are TRBV7-2 and TRBJ1-3; D not resolved. Trimming took 3 bases from V and 0 from J, leaving 9 bases between them. Germline assignment: CDR1 SGHTA and CDR2 FQGNSA. The CDR3 is made up of 15 amino acids. CDR3 in DNA: TGTGCCAGCAGCTTTGAAGGCAGCTCTGGAAACACCATATATTTT. Its translation: CASSFEGSSGNTIYF.

The genes are TRBV24-1 and TRBJ2-1; D unclear. The CDR3 covers 14 residues. V lost 3 bases and J 7 bases, leaving 12 bases between the germline ends. Germline CDR1 is KGHDR and CDR2 is SFDVKD. For the CDR3, the DNA is TGTGCCACCAGTGATGATTTGTACGGTAATGAGCAGTTCTTC. Translating it yields CATSDDLYGNEQFF.

This clonotype was counted at least ten times. The chain is built from TRBV7-2 and TRBJ2-5; tentatively, D is TRBD1 or TRBD2 (5 bases each). The germline V gene has CDR1 SGHTA and CDR2 FQGNSA. V was pared by 5 bases and J by 1 base, with 11 bases between. CDR3 length: 14 residues. The CDR3 coding sequence is TGTGCCAGCAGCCGGGGACCGACCCAAGAGACCCAGTACTTC. Amino acid sequence: CASSRGPTQETQYF.

This clonotype was recorded at least ten times. The rearrangement links TRBV20-1 to TRBJ2-1; tentative D call: TRBD2 (6 bases). V was trimmed by 4 bases and J by 4 bases, leaving 14 bases between them. The CDR3 length is 14 residues. The germline CDR1 and CDR2 sequences are DFQATT and SNEGSKA (reference sequence). The CDR3 bases are TGCAGTGCTAAGGCTCTAGCGCGGTACAATGAGCAGTTCTTC. Protein: CSAKALARYNEQFF.

This clonotype was counted a few times. The rearrangement uses TRBV20-1 and TRBJ2-3, with 8 bases lining up with TRBD2. After removal of 0 bases from V and 6 bases from J, the junction contained 11 bases not matched to a gene. The CDR3 runs 16 residues. Germline V gives CDR1 DFQATT, CDR2 SNEGSKA (reference sequence). CDR3 nucleotides: TGCAGTGCTAGAGATCTCGACGGGAGGGCCACGGATACGCAGTATTTT. Its translation is CSARDLDGRATDTQYF.

DNA of the CDR3: TGTGCCAGTAGTCCAACAGTAGGCTACGAGCAGTACTTC. The encoded protein is CASSPTVGYEQYF. The V and J genes are TRBV19 and TRBJ2-7, with D unclear. This CDR3 is 13 amino acids long. Germline values: CDR1 LNHDA, CDR2 SQIVND (reference sequence). V gave up 5 bases and J gave up 3 bases, with 11 bases separating them.

This clonotype occurred many times. The gene calls are TRBV10-3 and TRBJ2-7, with D possibly called TRBD1 or TRBD2 (7 bases each). In germline, CDR1 is ENHRY, CDR2 SYGVKD. The CDR3 extends over 13 amino acids. Deletions cut 7 bases from V and 5 bases from J, with 15 bases between. The CDR3 protein is CAINNRGGDEQYF. The DNA for the CDR3 is TGTGCCATCAATAACAGGGGAGGGGACGAGCAGTACTTC.

This clonotype was recorded many times. For the CDR3, the DNA is TGTGCCAGCAGTTTATCTCGTAAGAACATTCAGTACTTC. Translated: CASSLSRKNIQYF. V gene TRBV28 combines with J gene TRBJ2-4; D gene unclear. The CDR3 has 13 amino acids. Germline loops: CDR1 MDHEN, CDR2 SYDVKM. Between the trimmed V and J ends, which lost 1 base and 7 bases, there was a span of 8 bases.

The chain joins TRBV20-1 to TRBJ2-1, with 10 bases identical to TRBD2. Germline assignment: CDR1 DFQATT and CDR2 SNEGSKA (reference sequence). The CDR3 has 14 residues. After removal of 6 bases from V and 3 bases from J, the junction contained 5 bases not matched to a gene. The CDR3 DNA is TGCAGTGCGAGACTAGCGGGTGACTACAATGAGCAGTTCTTC. Translated, it gives CSARLAGDYNEQFF.

V usage is TRBV29-1 and J usage is TRBJ2-7; 9 positions match TRBD2. Germline V CDR1 and CDR2: SQVTM, ANQGSEA. J gave up 2 bases and V 6 bases, and 5 bases lay outside the gene matches. The CDR3 length is 13 residues. CDR3 nucleotide sequence: TGCAGCGTGGGAGCGGGAGGTCCCTACGAGCAGTACTTC. This gives the protein CSVGAGGPYEQYF.

Remarks on this clonotype: At one end the junction does not follow the germline gene, possibly because of a read error. V gene TRBV28 combines with J gene TRBJ1-6, with D possibly being TRBD1 (6 bases). The CDR3 length is 16 residues. CDR1 MDHEN and CDR2 SYDVKM come from the germline V gene. CDR3 bases: TGTGCCAGGAGTACCCGCGTGAGGGGGTATAATTCACCCCTCTACTTT. It codes for CARSTRVRGYNSPLYF.

The chain couples TRBV14 to TRBJ1-2; D not certain. The CDR3 covers 14 residues. Between the trimmed V and J ends, which lost 5 bases and 8 bases, there was a span of 18 bases. Germline V gives CDR1 SGHDN, CDR2 FVKESK. The CDR3 bases are TGTGCCAGCAGCGGACCTACAGCTTTCGGAGGCTACACCTTC. Translating gives CASSGPTAFGGYTF.

This chain connects TRBV7-2 to TRBJ2-7; 10 bases match TRBD1. V shed 4 bases, J shed 3 bases, and the junction held 6 bases outside the gene matches. CDR1 and CDR2 from the germline V gene are SGHTA and FQGNSA. The CDR3 extends over 15 amino acids. The CDR3 reads CASSSRTGGLYEQYF. DNA for the CDR3: TGTGCCAGCAGCTCCCGGACAGGGGGGCTCTACGAGCAGTACTTC.

The sample holds a few counts of this clonotype. V gene TRBV28 combines with J gene TRBJ2-7, with no clear D. V was trimmed by 4 bases and J by 2 bases, leaving 9 bases between them. Germline-derived CDR1 and CDR2 are MDHEN and SYDVKM. This CDR3 has 13 residues. The CDR3 sequence: CASSYLPTYEQYF. In DNA form, the CDR3 reads TGTGCCAGCAGTTACCTGCCGACCTACGAGCAGTACTTC.

In this sample, this clonotype turned up a few times. The V gene is TRBV3-1, the J gene TRBJ1-4; D uncertain. Germline CDR1 reads LGHDT; CDR2 reads YNNKEL (reference sequence). Trimming left V 1 base short and J 8 bases short, with 8 bases between. The CDR3 contains 13 residues. The CDR3 loop reads CASSQVSGEKLFF. For the CDR3, the DNA is TGTGCCAGCAGCCAAGTCTCCGGGGAAAAACTGTTTTTT.

V usage is TRBV4-2 and J usage is TRBJ2-1; no definite D call. The germline V gene encodes CDR1 LGHNA and CDR2 YNFKEQ. The CDR3 consists of 15 residues. Trimming removed 0 bases from V and 3 bases from J, with 9 bases in between. The chain's CDR3 is CASSQEPGYYNEQFF. The CDR3 DNA reads as TGTGCCAGCAGCCAAGAGCCCGGCTACTACAATGAGCAGTTCTTC.

The sample holds many counts of this clonotype. The chain recombines TRBV20-1 with TRBJ1-3, with D tentatively TRBD1 (6 bases). Trimming stripped 3 bases from V and 7 bases from J, with 16 bases between. The CDR3 consists of 14 residues. The germline CDR1 and CDR2 sequences are DFQATT and SNEGSKA (reference sequence). The CDR3 reads CSASGAGVGNTIYF. The CDR3 region has the DNA TGCAGTGCTAGTGGCGCAGGGGTCGGGAACACCATATATTTT.

This clonotype occurred many times. This chain joins TRBV28 and TRBJ1-2, with D maybe TRBD1 (6 bases). This CDR3 region has 16 residues. Trimming left V 5 bases short and J 2 bases short, with 18 bases between. Looked up from germline, CDR1 is MDHEN and CDR2 is SYDVKM. The CDR3 protein is CASSRIEGGQNYGYTF. Here the CDR3 DNA reads TGTGCCAGCAGTCGTATAGAGGGGGGCCAGAACTATGGCTACACCTTC.

The V call is TRBV2, the J call TRBJ1-3; D not certain. This CDR3 contains 14 residues. Deletions cut 9 bases from V and 3 bases from J, with 15 bases between. Germline values: CDR1 SNHLY, CDR2 FYNNEI. CDR3 sequence reads: CASTGPISGNTIYF. CDR3 DNA: TGTGCCAGTACCGGGCCGATAAGTGGAAACACCATATATTTT.

The chain has TRBV29-1 and TRBJ2-2; no clear D gene. Germline V gives CDR1 SQVTM, CDR2 ANQGSEA. Trimming took 7 bases from V and 6 from J, leaving 12 bases between them. This CDR3 is built from 12 residues. This CDR3 is CSARISPGELFF. CDR3 nucleotide sequence: TGCAGCGCGAGGATATCACCCGGGGAGCTGTTTTTT.

This rearrangement joins TRBV13 to TRBJ2-7, with TRBD1 as a possible D gene (7 bases). Germline V gives CDR1 PRHDT, CDR2 FYEKMQ (reference sequence). V dropped 5 bases and J dropped 9 bases, with 17 bases sitting between them. CDR3 length: 13 residues. CDR3 residues: CASSRGTVLGQYF. The CDR3 DNA reads TGTGCCAGCAGCCGCGGGACAGTCCTCGGGCAGTACTTC.

About this clonotype: It is likely a read error, because the conserved phenylalanine at the end of the CDR3 is missing. The chain couples TRBV7-7 to TRBJ2-2; D is unresolved. CDR1 SSHAT and CDR2 FNYEAQ come from the germline V gene (reference sequence). This CDR3 region has 14 residues. CDR3 region: CASSYSDYTGELFS. CDR3 nucleotides: TGTGCTAGCAGCTACTCGGATTACACCGGGGAGCTGTTTTCT.

This clonotype was seen only a few times. The rearrangement uses TRBV3-1 and TRBJ2-7; D not certain. The CDR3 is 14 residues long. Trimming took 8 bases from V and 6 from J, leaving 20 bases between them. In germline, CDR1 is LGHDT, CDR2 YNNKEL (reference sequence). The CDR3 nucleotides read TGTGCCAGCGCACCGTGGCCCGAGCTGTCCGAGCAGTACTTC. Its translation is CASAPWPELSEQYF.

This clonotype was detected only a few times. The CDR3 DNA reads as TGTGCCAGCAGCTTGGTCGGGAAGGGCGAGACCCAGTACTTC. As protein: CASSLVGKGETQYF. This chain links TRBV5-4 with TRBJ2-5; D may be TRBD2 (5 bases). V shed 0 bases and J shed 5 bases, with 11 bases lying between them. This CDR3 has 14 residues. Germline CDR1 and CDR2: SGHNT and YYREEE (reference sequence).